The 11 T cell receptor beta chains in this list originate from one sample, sequenced in a study of cytomegalovirus exposure and HLA in healthy donors. The primer mix had 60 Vbeta and 13 Jbeta primers. Sequencing was performed with immunoSEQ multiplex PCR; in TCRdb, only in-frame clones are kept and a portion is missing. The sample includes some 180,000 clones, 70% to 85% of them seen just once. Input material: PBMCs. The receptors come from a man between 18 and 35 years old in good health and CMV-seronegative.

The V call is TRBV30, the J call TRBJ2-7, with 7 bases that match TRBD1. This CDR3 spans 15 amino acids. The V and J ends lost 0 bases and 9 bases, in that order; junction bases with no gene match: 14. Germline V CDR1 and CDR2: GTSNPN, SVGIG (reference sequence). For the CDR3, the DNA is TGTGCCTGGAGTGTAGGGTGGACAGGCGGTACCACGCAGTACTTC. This sequence encodes CAWSVGWTGGTTQYF.

In this sample, this clone turned up a few times. The J gene is TRBJ2-3, the V gene TRBV15; 11 bases match TRBD2. Germline V CDR1 and CDR2: LNHNV, YYDKDF (reference sequence). The CDR3 totals 17 residues. J gave up 4 bases and V 3 bases, and 9 bases lay outside the gene matches. CDR3 region: CATSRVAGGPIADTQYF. Here the CDR3 DNA reads TGTGCCACCAGCAGGGTAGCGGGGGGGCCCATAGCAGATACGCAGTATTTT.

This clone has more than one count but fewer than ten. The chain employs TRBV9 and TRBJ1-2, with D tentatively TRBD1 (5 bases). CDR3 size: 15 residues. The germline V and J ends were trimmed by 3 bases and 3 bases, with 15 bases remaining between them. Germline V gene data show CDR1 as SGDLS and CDR2 as YYNGEE. The CDR3 DNA is TGTGCCAGCAGCGCCCAGCTTTCAGGGTACTATGGCTACACCTTC. Protein sequence: CASSAQLSGYYGYTF.

The chain joins TRBV4-3 to TRBJ2-2; maybe TRBD2 (6 bases). The germline CDR1 and CDR2 sequences are LGHNA and YSLEER. This CDR3 region has 18 residues. Between the trimmed V and J ends, which lost 0 bases and 4 bases, there was a span of 18 bases. The CDR3 DNA reads TGCGCCAGCAGCCAAGATACCCCACTAGCCTTGGCCACCGGGGAGCTGTTTTTT. Protein product: CASSQDTPLALATGELFF.

CDR3 bases: TGTGCCAGTAGGACCCCCACCGGCCTCAGGGGCCCGCGTGGCTATGGCTACACCTTC. Encoded protein: CASRTPTGLRGPRGYGYTF. The gene calls are TRBV19 and TRBJ1-2; possibly TRBD1 for D (6 bases). The V gene's germline CDR1 is LNHDA and CDR2 SQIVND (reference sequence). This CDR3 contains 19 residues. Trimming cost V 6 bases and J 4 bases, with 30 bases left between them.

Only a few counts were recorded for this clone. The chain combines TRBV6-6 with TRBJ2-7; 7 bases are shared with TRBD1. The junction had 9 bases not matched to a gene; V was cut back by 7 bases and J by 0 bases. Germline CDR1 and CDR2: MNHNY and SVGAGI (reference sequence). This CDR3 has 15 residues. CDR3 residues: CASKPSDRDSYEQYF. CDR3 nucleotides: TGTGCCAGCAAGCCTTCTGACAGGGACTCCTACGAGCAGTACTTC.

The CDR3 nucleotides read TGTGCCAGCAGCCTGGACAGGGGGCGAGAACCGCGCTACACCTTC. This codes for CASSLDRGREPRYTF. The chain recombines TRBV11-2 with TRBJ1-2; 11 bases map to TRBD1. The CDR3 runs 15 residues. The trim removed 5 bases at V and 9 bases at J, leaving 11 bases unmatched. CDR1 is SGHAT and CDR2 is FQNNGV in the germline V gene.

This clone was recorded a few times. The rearrangement links TRBV7-9 to TRBJ2-4; D remains ambiguous. Per the germline V gene, CDR1 is SEHNR and CDR2 is FQNEAQ (reference sequence). Trimming shortened V by 5 bases and J by 0 bases, and 14 bases separated the two germline ends. This CDR3 comprises 16 residues. Here the CDR3 reads CASSPSSRLAKNIQYF. The DNA of the CDR3 is TGTGCCAGCAGCCCCTCTAGTAGGTTAGCCAAAAACATTCAGTACTTC.

The rearrangement joins TRBV5-8 to TRBJ2-1; D call uncertain. The CDR3 has 15 amino acids. Germline V gives CDR1 SGHTS, CDR2 YDEGEE. Trimming cost V 6 bases and J 2 bases, with 15 bases left between them. The CDR3 DNA reads as TGTGCCAGCACCCTAGGTTCGTGGACCTACAATGAGCAGTTCTTC. It translates to CASTLGSWTYNEQFF. The whole variable domain, filled in from reference TRBV5-8 and TRBJ2-1, reads EAGVTQSPTHLIKTRGQQATLRCSPISGHTSVYWYQQALGLGLQFLLWYDEGEERNRGNFPPRFSGRQFPNYSSELNVNALELEDSALYLCASTLGSWTYNEQFFGPGTRLTVL.

The chain uses TRBV6-5 and TRBJ2-7; 9 bases are a match to TRBD1. V shed 10 bases and J 1 base; nucleotides not matched to a gene: 11. This CDR3 has 15 amino acids. CDR1 and CDR2 from the germline V gene are MNHEY and SVGAGI. CDR3 nucleotide sequence: TGTGCCACTCGGGAGGTAGGGACAGGGTCCTACGAGCAGTACTTC. Encoded protein: CATREVGTGSYEQYF.

This clone was observed a single time. The gene calls are TRBV7-3 and TRBJ2-1; TRBD2 aligns across 10 bases. Germline V gene data show CDR1 as SGHTA and CDR2 as FQGTGA. J was trimmed by 4 bases and V by 1 base; bases with no gene match: 1. The CDR3 has 15 amino acids. The CDR3 spells CASSLIAGGYNEQFF. The CDR3 DNA is TGTGCCAGCAGCTTAATAGCGGGGGGTTACAATGAGCAGTTCTTC.